This note documents a single T cell receptor (beta chain) sequence. Its antigen is undetermined. Included in the TCR beta cDNA libraries were unique molecular identifiers. TCRdb reanalysed the PCR reads using MiXCR and keeps one entry per CDR3 protein. The sample comprises approximately 770,000 distinct CDR3 sequences, about 45% of which are singletons, and around 4.7% rests with the top ten. The sample is drawn from a study of post-analysis software for immune sequencing data. Study results and caveats: Roughly 5 TRBV segments occurring more often in patients than controls included TRBV5-6, TRBV5-1 and TRBV20-1.

CDR3 length: 17 residues. The germline gives CDR1 SGHVT, CDR2 SQSDAQ. Trimming took 1 base from V and 3 from J; bases not matched to a gene: 10. The TCR comes from a girl aged 10-17 years with multiple sclerosis. The V and J genes are TRBV7-4 and TRBJ2-3; TRBD2 matches 7 bases. Sequenced input: blood. The CDR3 sequence: CASSLGEWREITDTQYF. Here the CDR3 DNA reads TGTGCCAGCAGCTTAGGGGAATGGCGGGAGATAACAGATACGCAGTATTTT.